This T cell receptor (beta chain) appears in the sequencing data of a study of circulating and synovial CD4+ cells in juvenile arthritis. Study results and limitations: Compared with bulk blood, circulating pathogenic-like lymphocytes shared substantially more CDR3 sequences with synovial T cells. Vbeta family usage analysis did not detect the pathogenic-like versus bulk difference. Overlap with synovium rose as more T cells were sequenced.

Turning to this clone: What it recognizes is unknown.

The germline gives CDR1 SGHDN, CDR2 FVKESK. The CDR3 contains 14 residues. V was pared by 2 bases and J by 6 bases, with 10 bases between. TCRdb's table, derived via immunoSEQ multiplex PCR, lists solely in-frame clones and lacks some. The data hold about 32,000 clones, with roughly 96% observed a single time. V gene TRBV14 combines with J gene TRBJ1-4; D might be TRBD1 (6 bases). The sequence came from a human donor with juvenile idiopathic arthritis. The source material was CD4+ T cells from blood. CDR3 protein: CASSQNRAYEKLFF. In nucleotides, the CDR3 is TGTGCCAGCAGCCAAAACAGGGCCTATGAAAAACTGTTTTTT.